These 25 T cell receptor beta chains were all obtained from the same sample, sequenced in a study of blood T cell repertoires in COVID-19. Profiled with immunoSEQ multiplex PCR; TCRdb holds only in-frame clones, not every one. Of approximately 170,000 clones in the sample, about 86% were seen once. The material sequenced was peripheral blood. The receptors originated from a woman aged 60 to 75 with COVID-19, enrolled during active disease.

This chain links TRBV7-8 with TRBJ1-6, with D perhaps TRBD1 (5 bases). Germline V gives CDR1 SGHVS, CDR2 FQNEAQ. The CDR3 runs 13 residues. Trimming removed 1 base from V and 14 bases from J, with 12 bases in between. The CDR3 DNA follows: TGTGCCAGCAGCTTAGGACAGTCATCGGCCCTCCACTTT. Its translation is CASSLGQSSALHF.

The genes are TRBV5-1 and TRBJ2-7; 7 positions match TRBD1. Germline CDR1 reads SGHRS; CDR2 reads YFSETQ. The junction had 4 bases not matched to a gene; V was cut back by 5 bases and J by 2 bases. The CDR3 runs 13 residues. The CDR3 DNA is TGCGCCAGCAGGTACGACAGGGCCTACGAGCAGTACTTC. This translates into CASRYDRAYEQYF.

CDR3 nucleotide sequence: TGTGCCAGCAGCCCAAGGTCGGGACAGGGTGGGGAGCAGTACTTC. Amino acid sequence: CASSPRSGQGGEQYF. J is TRBJ2-7 and V is TRBV7-6, with 9 bases aligning to TRBD1. The CDR3 is made up of 15 amino acids. CDR1 is SGHVS, CDR2 FNYEAQ, per germline. The V and J ends lost 5 bases and 7 bases, in that order; junction bases with no gene match: 12.

The rearrangement joins TRBV5-4 to TRBJ1-4; tentatively, D is TRBD1 (5 bases). Trimming took off 0 bases at V and 6 bases at J, with 9 bases between the two ends. CDR1 and CDR2 from the germline V gene are SGHNT and YYREEE (reference sequence). This CDR3 is 14 amino acids long. CDR3 residues: CASSLGGADEKLFF. In DNA, the CDR3 is TGTGCCAGCAGCTTGGGCGGGGCAGATGAAAAACTGTTTTTT.

V usage is TRBV7-2 and J usage is TRBJ1-6, with D hard to call. The CDR3 has 13 amino acids. CDR1 is SGHTA, CDR2 FQGNSA, per germline. V shed 1 base and J shed 10 bases, with 8 bases lying between them. CDR3 sequence: CASSLVQESPLHF. DNA of the CDR3: TGTGCCAGCAGCTTAGTTCAGGAATCACCCCTCCACTTT.

The chain combines TRBV23-1 with TRBJ1-4; 7 bases map to TRBD1. TRBV23-1 falls under the ORF class, with uncertain function. CDR3 length equals 13 residues. V gave up 11 bases and J gave up 8 bases; unmatched junction bases: 11. The CDR3 nucleotides are TGCGCCGCAGGGTCCAGGGGGAACGAAAAACTGTTTTTT. Translated: CAAGSRGNEKLFF.

The chain couples TRBV27 to TRBJ2-7; unclear D gene. Germline CDR1 and CDR2: MNHEY and SMNVEV (reference sequence). The CDR3 length is 15 residues. The V end was cut by 3 bases, the J end by 0 bases, with 12 bases between. CDR3 in DNA: TGTGCCAGCAGTTTTGTTCTGCGGAGCTCCTACGAGCAGTACTTC. Translated, it gives CASSFVLRSSYEQYF.

V and J are TRBV5-1 and TRBJ2-3; 8 bases align to TRBD1. This CDR3 spans 17 amino acids. CDR1 and CDR2 from the germline V gene are SGHRS and YFSETQ. The junction had 9 bases not matched to a gene; V was cut back by 2 bases and J by 1 base. The CDR3 is CASSLGQGFYGTDTQYF. Here the CDR3 DNA reads TGCGCCAGCAGCTTAGGACAGGGATTTTATGGCACAGATACGCAGTATTTT.

A few counts support this clone. V is TRBV25-1 and J is TRBJ1-2; no clear D gene. Germline V gene data show CDR1 as MGHDK and CDR2 as SYGVNS. This CDR3 has 12 residues. Trimming pared 1 base from V and 2 bases from J, leaving 2 bases between. Written as DNA, the CDR3 is TGTGCCAGCAGTGAATCGAACTATGGCTACACCTTC. This gives the protein CASSESNYGYTF.

The chain couples TRBV28 to TRBJ2-7; 10 bases line up with TRBD1. The CDR3 totals 14 residues. CDR1 MDHEN and CDR2 SYDVKM come from the germline V gene. The V and J ends lost 4 bases and 5 bases, in that order; junction bases with no gene match: 5. The CDR3 DNA reads TGTGCCAGCAGTTCGGGACAGGGGTTCAACGAGCAGTACTTC. Translating it yields CASSSGQGFNEQYF.

The V call is TRBV7-9, the J call TRBJ2-4; 7 bases line up with TRBD1. Trimming took 5 bases from V and 8 from J; bases not matched to a gene: 9. The V gene's germline CDR1 is SEHNR and CDR2 FQNEAQ (reference sequence). This CDR3 has 14 amino acids. The CDR3 bases are TGTGCCAGCAGCCCTGCGGACAGGTTGGACATTCAGTACTTC. This sequence encodes CASSPADRLDIQYF.

The chain uses TRBV6-5 and TRBJ1-4; 9 bases match TRBD1. There are 13 residues in the CDR3. V was pared by 4 bases and J by 11 bases, with 5 bases of the junction left unmatched. Per germline, CDR1 MNHEY and CDR2 SVGAGI. CDR3 region: CASSSNRGRKLFF. CDR3 nucleotide sequence: TGTGCCAGCAGTTCAAACAGGGGGCGGAAACTGTTTTTT.

The chain joins TRBV13 to TRBJ2-2, with a tentative D call TRBD2 (6 bases). This CDR3 has 17 residues. Trimming left V 4 bases short and J 7 bases short, with 22 bases between. The germline gives CDR1 PRHDT, CDR2 FYEKMQ (reference sequence). CDR3 DNA: TGTGCCAGCAGCTCACCCATTCTAGCGACTCAAGGCGGGGAGCTGTTTTTT. It encodes CASSSPILATQGGELFF.

The gene calls are TRBV19 and TRBJ1-5; D might be TRBD1 (5 bases). The CDR3 consists of 17 residues. Between the trimmed V and J ends, which lost 2 bases and 0 bases, there was a span of 14 bases. Per germline, CDR1 LNHDA and CDR2 SQIVND (reference sequence). The CDR3 DNA sequence: TGTGCCAGTAGTATATTGGGGCAGAAACATAGCAATCAGCCCCAGCATTTT. Its translation: CASSILGQKHSNQPQHF.

The J gene is TRBJ1-2, the V gene TRBV19; 8 nucleotides match TRBD1. The ends lost 7 bases at V and 0 bases at J; junction bases unmatched: 4. CDR3 length: 14 residues. The germline CDR1 and CDR2 sequences are LNHDA and SQIVND (reference sequence). The CDR3 nucleotides read TGTGCCAGTAACAGGGGGGTAGCTAACTATGGCTACACCTTC. Amino acids: CASNRGVANYGYTF.

The chain has TRBV6-5 and TRBJ1-2, with a tentative D call TRBD1 (5 bases). The CDR3 is 13 residues long. Germline lookup yields CDR1 MNHEY and CDR2 SVGAGI. Trimming shortened V by 2 bases and J by 6 bases, and 10 bases separated the two germline ends. The CDR3 reads CASSYGGLNGYTF. In DNA form, the CDR3 reads TGTGCCAGCAGTTACGGGGGGTTGAATGGCTACACCTTC.

V gene TRBV12-3 or TRBV12-4 combines with J gene TRBJ1-2, with 8 positions matching TRBD1. CDR3 length: 13 amino acids. V lost 6 bases, J lost 7 bases, and 7 bases stayed unmatched. The CDR3 DNA reads as TGTGCCAGCAGAATGACAGGGGAGACTGGCTACACCTTC. This codes for CASRMTGETGYTF.

The rearrangement uses TRBV10-3 and TRBJ1-5, with TRBD1 matching 7 bases. The germline CDR1 and CDR2 sequences are ENHRY and SYGVKD. Losses at the gene ends were 6 bases for V and 5 bases for J; bases not matched to a gene: 13. The CDR3 consists of 16 residues. In nucleotides, the CDR3 is TGTGCCATCAGCCCACACAGACAGGGTTCAGATCAGCCCCAGCATTTT. This encodes CAISPHRQGSDQPQHF.

The chain combines TRBV5-4 with TRBJ1-6; tentative D call: TRBD1 (6 bases). CDR1 and CDR2 from the germline V gene are SGHNT and YYREEE (reference sequence). The CDR3 contains 14 residues. Trimming took off 4 bases at V and 7 bases at J, with 12 bases between the two ends. The DNA for the CDR3 is TGTGCCAGCAGCCCGACAGGTCCGAATTCACCCCTCCACTTT. Translating gives CASSPTGPNSPLHF.

The chain carries TRBV6-5 and TRBJ1-1; D is perhaps TRBD1 (6 bases). V was cut by 6 bases and J by 6 bases, with 20 bases left in between. The CDR3 contains 15 residues. The germline CDR1 and CDR2 sequences are MNHEY and SVGAGI. This CDR3 is CASSPLTGISSEAFF. CDR3 nucleotides: TGTGCCAGCAGCCCACTCACAGGGATCTCCTCTGAAGCTTTCTTT.

The rearrangement links TRBV12-3 or TRBV12-4 to TRBJ2-1; D unclear. Trimming removed 3 bases from V and 7 bases from J, with 4 bases in between. The length of the CDR3 is 11 residues. CDR3 sequence (DNA): TGTGCCAGCAGTTTGAGGAATGAGCAGTTCTTC. It translates to CASSLRNEQFF.

This chain uses TRBV2 with TRBJ1-5; TRBD1 agrees at 9 bases. The CDR3 sequence is 16 residues long. Germline V gives CDR1 SNHLY, CDR2 FYNNEI. Losses at the gene ends were 4 bases for V and 0 bases for J; bases not matched to a gene: 4. CDR3 sequence reads: CASSADRGYSNQPQHF. The CDR3 region has the DNA TGTGCCAGCAGTGCCGACAGGGGGTATAGCAATCAGCCCCAGCATTTT.

This rearrangement joins TRBV4-3 to TRBJ2-1; the match to TRBD2 covers 10 bases. The CDR3 runs to 16 residues. Germline lookup yields CDR1 LGHNA and CDR2 YSLEER. V shed 2 bases and J 5 bases; nucleotides not matched to a gene: 6. The CDR3 loop is CASSQLGTSDHNEQFF. Here the CDR3 DNA reads TGCGCCAGCAGCCAATTGGGGACTAGCGACCACAATGAGCAGTTCTTC.

V gene TRBV6-2 or TRBV6-3 combines with J gene TRBJ2-2; TRBD1 matches at 7 bases. The CDR3 covers 16 residues. Germline V CDR1 and CDR2: MNHEY, SVGEGT. V lost 6 bases and J lost 5; bases outside the gene matches: 12. CDR3 sequence (DNA): TGTGCCAGCAGCCAAACCCGACAGGGAAGTACCGGGGAGCTGTTTTTT. This translates into CASSQTRQGSTGELFF.

This chain connects TRBV14 to TRBJ2-7; no definite D call. The CDR3 has 12 amino acids. Germline V gene sequence: CDR1 SGHDN, CDR2 FVKESK. Trimming shortened V by 1 base and J by 7 bases, and 8 bases separated the two germline ends. The chain's CDR3 is CASSQGRWEQYF. CDR3 nucleotide sequence: TGTGCCAGCAGCCAAGGGCGGTGGGAGCAGTACTTC.